The rows below give T cell receptor beta chains drawn from one sample of a study of PD-1 blockade in classical Hodgkin lymphoma. Only in-frame clones appear in the TCRdb table, and some are missing; sequencing was by immunoSEQ multiplex PCR. The repertoire holds under 40,000 clones, with 77% as singletons. This material consisted of peripheral blood mononuclear cells (PBMCs), taken before the fourth cycle of nivolumab. The receptors here all came from a human donor with classical Hodgkin lymphoma. Each CDR3 is given with its conserved first and last residue. The D gene is left open where the match is weak. Clone size appears in some rows only: once, few, many, or a class for an expanded clone.

length,size,V,D,J,DNA,CDR3
15,-,TRBV30,-,TRBJ1-4,TGTGCCTGGAGTGTAGGTGGGGGGACAAGTGAAAAACTGTTTTTT,CAWSVGGGTSEKLFF
13,-,TRBV4-3,TRBD2,TRBJ2-5,TGCGCCAGCAGCCAACGACTGGGCGGGAGCCAGTACTTC,CASSQRLGGSQYF
14,-,TRBV29-1,TRBD1,TRBJ2-3,TGCAGCGGAGGGACAGGGGGCTTCGCAGATACGCAGTATTTT,CSGGTGGFADTQYF
18,-,TRBV7-9,TRBD2,TRBJ2-3,TGTGCCAGCAGCCCACTCTTCGGGGCTAGCGGCTTCACAGATACGCAGTATTTT,CASSPLFGASGFTDTQYF
14,few,TRBV28,-,TRBJ2-7,TGTGCCAGCAGTTACCTCAGGGACACCTACGAGCAGTACTTC,CASSYLRDTYEQYF
13,-,TRBV5-1,-,TRBJ1-1,TGCGCCAGCAGTTCTTTAGGGGACACTGAAGCTTTCTTT,CASSSLGDTEAFF
15,-,TRBV4-3,-,TRBJ2-3,TGCGCCAGCAGCCAGCTAGCGCAAGACACAGATACGCAGTATTTT,CASSQLAQDTDTQYF
15,-,TRBV7-2,-,TRBJ2-2,TGTGCCAGCAGCTTATTCCCAGGGGTAACCGGGGAGCTGTTTTTT,CASSLFPGVTGELFF
15,-,TRBV11-2,-,TRBJ1-4,TGTGCCAGCAGCGCCGGACTCCTGGGGGGCGAAAAACTGTTTTTT,CASSAGLLGGEKLFF
14,-,TRBV4-2,-,TRBJ2-5,TGTGCCAGCAGCCAGGTTCGGGGCCAAGAGACCCAGTACTTC,CASSQVRGQETQYF
14,-,TRBV5-4,TRBD1,TRBJ1-2,TGTGCCAGCAGCCAAGAACAGGGGAACTATGGCTACACCTTC,CASSQEQGNYGYTF
15,-,TRBV27,-,TRBJ2-2,TGTGCCAGCAGTCGGGGCTGGGGAAGCACCGGGGAGCTGTTTTTT,CASSRGWGSTGELFF
17,-,TRBV27,TRBD2,TRBJ2-2,TGTGCCAGCAGCCAGCGGGGGGCGGTAGCGAACACCGGGGAGCTGTTTTTT,CASSQRGAVANTGELFF
14,-,TRBV6-6,-,TRBJ2-7,TGTGCCAGCAGTTACTCGAGTACCTTCTACGAGCAGCACTTC,CASSYSSTFYEQHF
12,-,TRBV5-4,-,TRBJ2-3,TGTGCCAGCAGCGGGGGTTCAGATACGCAGTATTTT,CASSGGSDTQYF
14,-,TRBV5-1,TRBD1,TRBJ2-7,TGCGCCAGCAGGAAGACAGGGTCCCCCTACGAGCAGTACTTC,CASRKTGSPYEQYF
11,once,TRBV6-6,-,TRBJ1-3,TGTGCCAGCAGTACCGGAAACACCATATATTTT,CASSTGNTIYF
16,-,TRBV5-1,-,TRBJ2-7,TGCGCCAGCAGCTTGGGTTCCCCAACCGGGGGCTACGAGCAGTACTTC,CASSLGSPTGGYEQYF
11,-,TRBV20-1,-,TRBJ2-7,TGCAGTGCCCGCGCGGGGACCGAGCAGTACTTC,CSARAGTEQYF
12,-,TRBV28,TRBD1,TRBJ2-2,TGTGCCACCCTAACAGGGGCCGGGGAGCTGTTTTTT,CATLTGAGELFF
15,-,TRBV9,-,TRBJ1-4,TGTGCCAGCAGCGTAGGTGGTCAGGGTGGCGAAAAACTGTTTTTT,CASSVGGQGGEKLFF
16,-,TRBV5-4,-,TRBJ1-2,TGTGCCAGCAGCTTGGGTGGGCAGGGTACTAACTATGGCTACACCTTC,CASSLGGQGTNYGYTF
17,-,TRBV4-1,TRBD2,TRBJ2-3,TGCGCCAGCAGCAAAGGACTAGCGGGGGATTACACAGATACGCAGTATTTT,CASSKGLAGDYTDTQYF
17,-,TRBV5-1,-,TRBJ1-2,TGCGCCAGCAGCGGAACGGAAAACAGGGAGTCTAACTATGGCTACACCTTC,CASSGTENRESNYGYTF
13,-,TRBV19,-,TRBJ1-4,TGTGCCAGTAGTATCTTCACGGGTCTCCCACTGTTTTTT,CASSIFTGLPLFF
16,-,TRBV7-3,-,TRBJ2-3,TGTGCCAGCAGTCGCACGGCGGGCATACAGGGCGATACGCAGTATTTT,CASSRTAGIQGDTQYF
16,few,TRBV10-3,-,TRBJ2-1,TGTGCCATCAGTGAGTTGGACAGAGGTCCCTACAATGAGCAGTTCTTC,CAISELDRGPYNEQFF
12,-,TRBV4-3,-,TRBJ2-7,TGCGCCAGCAGCTGGACTGGGGGCGAGCAGTACTTC,CASSWTGGEQYF
14,-,TRBV18,TRBD1,TRBJ2-1,TGTGCCAGCTCACCTCGGACAGGCTACAATGAGCAGTTCTTC,CASSPRTGYNEQFF
13,-,TRBV6-5,-,TRBJ1-1,TGTGCCAGCAGTTATCGCGTTGGGACTGAAGCTTTCTTT,CASSYRVGTEAFF
13,-,TRBV9,-,TRBJ1-5,TGTGCCAGCAGCATCGGGAGCAATCAGCCCCAGCATTTT,CASSIGSNQPQHF
17,once,TRBV5-1,-,TRBJ2-1,TGCGCCAGCAGCTTGGAAGCCAGGGCAAGCTCCTACAATGAGCAGTTCTTC,CASSLEARASSYNEQFF
17,-,TRBV19,TRBD2,TRBJ2-1,TGTGCCAGTAGTATAGGGATTGTTCAGCGGGGCGACAATGAGCAGTTCTTC,CASSIGIVQRGDNEQFF
14,-,TRBV11-2,TRBD1,TRBJ1-6,TGTGCCAGCAGCCTCGGACAGGGTGGATCACCCCTCCACTTT,CASSLGQGGSPLHF
15,-,TRBV18,TRBD1,TRBJ2-7,TGTGCCAGCTCACCACGGGACAGGGCCCCCTACGAGCAGTACTTC,CASSPRDRAPYEQYF
16,-,TRBV4-3,TRBD1,TRBJ1-1,TGCGCCAGCAGCCAAGGTAGGACAGGGCTTCTCACTGAAGCTTTCTTT,CASSQGRTGLLTEAFF
12,-,TRBV28,-,TRBJ2-1,TGTGCCAGCAGTTTAAGAGGGGGAGAGCGGTTCTTC,CASSLRGGERFF
14,few,TRBV13,-,TRBJ2-7,TGTGCCAGCAGCTTAACCAGGGACACCTACGAGCAGTACTTC,CASSLTRDTYEQYF
14,-,TRBV11-2,TRBD2,TRBJ2-3,TGTGCCAGCAGCTGGGCGGGGGAGATAGATACGCAGTATTTT,CASSWAGEIDTQYF
15,once,TRBV4-2,-,TRBJ1-6,TGTGCCAGCAGCCAAGCCATTGACAGGAATTCACCCCTCCACTTT,CASSQAIDRNSPLHF
14,-,TRBV6-5,-,TRBJ2-5,TGTGCCAGCAGTTTAAGCCGGGGGACACTCACCCAGTACTTC,CASSLSRGTLTQYF
15,few,TRBV11-2,TRBD1,TRBJ1-4,TGTGCCAGCAGCCCCCGACAGGGTCCTAATGAAAAACTGTTTTTT,CASSPRQGPNEKLFF
13,once,TRBV10-1,-,TRBJ1-2,TGCGCCAGCAGTGGAGGATCTGGCTATGGCTACACCTTC,CASSGGSGYGYTF
16,-,TRBV7-8,-,TRBJ1-1,TGTGCCAGCAGCTTAAGCCAGGGGCAGGTGAACACTGAAGCTTTCTTT,CASSLSQGQVNTEAFF